Listed here are 21 T cell receptor beta chains from one sample, sequenced in a study of cytomegalovirus exposure and HLA in healthy donors. The PCR was carried out with 60 Vbeta primers and 13 Jbeta primers. The table came from immunoSEQ multiplex PCR; TCRdb's copy has only in-frame clones and leaves some out. The sample consists of about 160,000 clones, 82% of them appearing once. The specimen sequenced was PBMCs. The receptor source for this set is a man between 50 and 59 years old in good health and CMV-seropositive.

About this clone itself: At one of its ends the junction is not consistent with the germline gene, which may arise from a read error. The V gene is TRBV28, the J gene TRBJ2-6; 8 bases match TRBD2. The CDR3 is made up of 14 amino acids. Looked up from germline, CDR1 is MDHEN and CDR2 is SYDVKM. The CDR3 reads CASGGGRGVNVLTF. Here the CDR3 DNA reads TGTGCCAGCGGTGGTGGGCGGGGGGTCAACGTCCTGACTTTC.

Details on this clone: The junction differs from germline at one of its ends, possibly a read error. The chain joins TRBV11-2 to TRBJ2-1; no reliable D call. CDR1 SGHAT and CDR2 FQNNGV come from the germline V gene. The CDR3 is 14 residues long. The CDR3 spells CASSLTEYYNEQLF. CDR3 nucleotide sequence: TGTGCCAGCAGCTTAACGGAGTACTACAATGAGCAGCTCTTC.

The chain recombines TRBV7-3 with TRBJ2-3, with 10 bases matching TRBD2. V was clipped by 5 bases and J by 2 bases; unmatched bases: 13. Germline CDR1 reads SGHTA; CDR2 reads FQGTGA. This CDR3 spans 18 amino acids. The CDR3 coding sequence is TGTGCCAGCAGCCCCTGGGGGGGGCTAGCGGGAGACACAGATACGCAGTATTTT. It encodes CASSPWGGLAGDTDTQYF.

The chain carries TRBV9 and TRBJ2-7; 7 positions agree with TRBD2. CDR1 and CDR2 (germline): SGDLS, YYNGEE. There are 14 residues in the CDR3. V was clipped by 2 bases and J by 0 bases; unmatched bases: 2. This CDR3 is CASSVASGSYEQYF. Here the CDR3 DNA reads TGTGCCAGCAGCGTTGCTAGCGGCTCCTACGAGCAGTACTTC.

The chain carries TRBV15 and TRBJ2-1, with 9 bases that match TRBD2. CDR1 and CDR2 (germline): LNHNV, YYDKDF (reference sequence). The CDR3 has 17 residues. With V trimmed by 1 base and J by 6 bases, 10 bases remained unmatched. The CDR3 loop reads CATSRVAGTSTGNEQFF. The CDR3 DNA is TGTGCCACCAGCAGAGTGGCCGGGACTAGCACCGGCAATGAGCAGTTCTTC.

The genes are TRBV28 and TRBJ2-3; a weak D match, TRBD2 (6 bases). The CDR3 has 15 residues. The V gene's germline CDR1 is MDHEN and CDR2 SYDVKM. V was pared by 3 bases and J by 0 bases, with 10 bases between. In DNA form, the CDR3 reads TGTGCCAGCAGTTTGGCTAGCGTTAGCACAGATACGCAGTATTTT. It specifies CASSLASVSTDTQYF.

The V gene is TRBV4-3, the J gene TRBJ1-1; D is unresolved. The CDR3 totals 14 residues. Between the trimmed V and J ends, which lost 3 bases and 8 bases, there was a span of 16 bases. Per germline, CDR1 LGHNA and CDR2 YSLEER. CDR3 nucleotide sequence: TGCGCCAGCAGCCAGGGCAGGATGGTTTTGGAAGCTTTCTTT. It encodes CASSQGRMVLEAFF.

This chain links TRBV30 with TRBJ2-4; D may be TRBD1 (5 bases). Looked up from germline, CDR1 is GTSNPN and CDR2 is SVGIG (reference sequence). Trimming stripped 1 base from V and 2 bases from J, with 6 bases between. This CDR3 spans 13 amino acids. CDR3 in amino acids: CAWSAGTKNIQYF. The CDR3 DNA reads TGTGCCTGGAGTGCAGGGACCAAAAACATTCAGTACTTC.

The rearrangement joins TRBV27 to TRBJ2-7, with D perhaps TRBD1 (7 bases). CDR1 and CDR2 (germline): MNHEY, SMNVEV (reference sequence). This CDR3 region has 13 residues. Trimming left V 8 bases short and J 2 bases short, with 13 bases between. CDR3 in amino acids: CASGGTAAYEQYF. The CDR3 DNA follows: TGTGCCAGCGGGGGGACAGCCGCCTACGAGCAGTACTTC.

About this clone: Germline is not matched at one junction end, which may reflect a read error. This sequence joins TRBV5-4 and TRBJ2-4; no clear D. There are 13 residues in the CDR3. Germline-derived CDR1 and CDR2 are SGHNT and YYREEE (reference sequence). Here the CDR3 DNA reads TGTGCCAGCAGCTTGGGTCCAGAAAACAGTCAGTACTTC. It is translated as CASSLGPENSQYF.

This clone has a single count. This chain joins TRBV11-2 and TRBJ1-1; 8 nucleotides line up with TRBD1. The CDR3 sequence is 13 residues long. V shed 5 bases, J shed 1 base, and the junction held 0 bases outside the gene matches. The V gene's germline CDR1 is SGHAT and CDR2 FQNNGV. CDR3 amino acids: CASSQGANTEAFF. CDR3 bases: TGTGCCAGCAGCCAGGGGGCGAACACTGAAGCTTTCTTT.

This chain's CDR3 is CASSAGLAGWEETQYF. The CDR3 DNA follows: TGCGCCAGCAGCGCGGGACTAGCGGGCTGGGAAGAGACCCAGTACTTC. The chain is built from TRBV5-1 and TRBJ2-5, with 12 nucleotides matching TRBD2. V was clipped by 4 bases and J by 3 bases; unmatched bases: 7. This CDR3 comprises 16 residues. Germline V gives CDR1 SGHRS, CDR2 YFSETQ.

The chain links TRBV10-3 to TRBJ2-1; 8 nucleotides match TRBD2. The CDR3 contains 14 residues. Losses at the gene ends were 4 bases for V and 6 bases for J; bases not matched to a gene: 5. The germline gives CDR1 ENHRY, CDR2 SYGVKD. The CDR3 sequence: CAISGLAGTNEQFF. The CDR3 DNA follows: TGTGCCATCAGTGGCCTAGCGGGTACCAATGAGCAGTTCTTC.

This clone has a single count. The CDR3 loop is CASSYGENTEAFF. CDR3 in DNA: TGTGCCAGCTCGTACGGGGAGAACACTGAAGCTTTCTTT. The chain links TRBV18 to TRBJ1-1, with D unclear. Between the trimmed V and J ends, which lost 6 bases and 1 base, there was a span of 9 bases. Germline CDR1 and CDR2: KGHSH and LQKENI. CDR3 size: 13 residues.

This sequence joins TRBV30 and TRBJ2-5, with unresolved D. V was shortened by 3 bases and J by 8 bases, with 13 bases between the two germline ends. Looked up from germline, CDR1 is GTSNPN and CDR2 is SVGIG (reference sequence). The CDR3 has 12 residues. In DNA form, the CDR3 reads TGTGCCTGGAGGGGCCAACCAGGAACCCAGTACTTC. This translates into CAWRGQPGTQYF.

The rearrangement links TRBV19 to TRBJ2-7; 8 positions agree with TRBD1. Germline V lookup: CDR1 LNHDA, CDR2 SQIVND (reference sequence). The V gene end was trimmed by 6 bases and the J gene end by 7 bases; junction bases not matched to a gene: 8. The CDR3 is made up of 13 amino acids. CDR3 amino acids: CASSRDRGREQYF. CDR3 bases: TGTGCCAGTAGCAGAGACAGGGGCAGGGAGCAGTACTTC. The full variable domain, with the rest looked up from reference TRBV19 and TRBJ2-7, is DGGITQSPKYLFRKEGQNVTLSCEQNLNHDAMYWYRQDPGQGLRLIYYSQIVNDFQKGDIAEGYSVSREKKESFPLTVTSAQKNPTAFYLCASSRDRGREQYFGPGTRLTVT.

The sample holds a few counts of this clone. The chain is built from TRBV6-5 and TRBJ2-7; D is perhaps TRBD1 (5 bases). CDR3 length: 13 amino acids. Looked up from germline, CDR1 is MNHEY and CDR2 is SVGAGI. V was clipped by 6 bases and J by 2 bases, with 11 bases between them. The CDR3 DNA sequence: TGTGCCAGCAGCCCGACAGCCACCTACGAGCAGTACTTC. Its protein is CASSPTATYEQYF.

The chain uses TRBV5-5 and TRBJ2-7; TRBD1 matches at 8 bases. Germline-derived CDR1 and CDR2 are SGHKS and YYEKEE (reference sequence). V was clipped by 0 bases and J by 3 bases; unmatched bases: 5. The CDR3 totals 15 residues. CDR3 region: CASSLEAGGVYEQYF. The CDR3 nucleotides read TGTGCCAGCAGCTTGGAGGCAGGGGGCGTCTACGAGCAGTACTTC.

V and J are TRBV4-2 and TRBJ2-5, with 7 bases matching TRBD1. The DNA end favors TRBJ2-7, so the J call may be wrong. The V gene's germline CDR1 is LGHNA and CDR2 YNFKEQ. The CDR3 runs 16 residues. The CDR3 region is CASSQMIGTDSYEQYF. In DNA form, the CDR3 reads TGTGCCAGCAGCCAAATGATAGGGACAGACTCCTACGAGCAGTACTTC.

This chain joins TRBV7-3 and TRBJ2-1; perhaps TRBD2 as D (5 bases). Deletions cut 4 bases from V and 7 bases from J, with 8 bases between. The CDR3 runs 12 residues. CDR1 and CDR2 from the germline V gene are SGHTA and FQGTGA. For the CDR3, the DNA is TGTGCCAGCAGCTCCCCGGGGAATGAGCAGTTCTTC. Its translation: CASSSPGNEQFF.

This clone came up a few times. This chain links TRBV7-9 with TRBJ2-7; TRBD1 aligns across 7 bases. Germline loops: CDR1 SEHNR, CDR2 FQNEAQ (reference sequence). J lost 1 base, V lost 5 bases, and 11 bases had no gene match. The CDR3 contains 16 residues. Written as DNA, the CDR3 is TGTGCCAGCAGCCCTAGACAGGGTAGGGTTTCCTACGAGCAGTACTTC. Translation: CASSPRQGRVSYEQYF.